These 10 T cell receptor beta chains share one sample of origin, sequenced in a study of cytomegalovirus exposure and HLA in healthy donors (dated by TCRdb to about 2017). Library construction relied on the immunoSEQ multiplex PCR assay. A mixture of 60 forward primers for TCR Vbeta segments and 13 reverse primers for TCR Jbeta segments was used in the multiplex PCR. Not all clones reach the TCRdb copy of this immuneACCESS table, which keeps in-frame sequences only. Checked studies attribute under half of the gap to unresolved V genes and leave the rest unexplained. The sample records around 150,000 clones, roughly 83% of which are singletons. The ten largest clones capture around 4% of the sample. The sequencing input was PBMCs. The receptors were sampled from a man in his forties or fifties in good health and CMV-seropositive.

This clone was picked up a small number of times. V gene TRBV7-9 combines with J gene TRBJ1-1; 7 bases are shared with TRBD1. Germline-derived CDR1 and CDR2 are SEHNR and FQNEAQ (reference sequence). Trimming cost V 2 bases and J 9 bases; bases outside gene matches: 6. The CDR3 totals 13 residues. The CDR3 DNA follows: TGTGCCAGCAGCTTAAACACAGGGGCGCAAGCTTTCTTT. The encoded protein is CASSLNTGAQAFF.

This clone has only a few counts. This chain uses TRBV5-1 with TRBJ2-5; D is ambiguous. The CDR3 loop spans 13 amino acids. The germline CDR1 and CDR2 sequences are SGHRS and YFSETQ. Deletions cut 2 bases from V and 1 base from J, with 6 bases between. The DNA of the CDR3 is TGCGCCAGCAGCTTACAGATCCAAGAGACCCAGTACTTC. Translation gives CASSLQIQETQYF.

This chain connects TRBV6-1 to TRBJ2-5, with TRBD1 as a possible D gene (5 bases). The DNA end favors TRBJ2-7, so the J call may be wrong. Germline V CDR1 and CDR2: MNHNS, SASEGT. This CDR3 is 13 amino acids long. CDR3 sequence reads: CASRVRDSYEQYF. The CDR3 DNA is TGTGCCAGCAGAGTCAGGGATTCCTACGAGCAGTACTTC.

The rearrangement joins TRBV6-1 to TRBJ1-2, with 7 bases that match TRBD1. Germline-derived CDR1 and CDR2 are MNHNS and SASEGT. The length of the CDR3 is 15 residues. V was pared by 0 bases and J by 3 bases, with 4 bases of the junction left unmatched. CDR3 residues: CASSEAGQNYYGYTF. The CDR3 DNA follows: TGTGCCAGCAGTGAAGCGGGACAGAACTACTATGGCTACACCTTC.

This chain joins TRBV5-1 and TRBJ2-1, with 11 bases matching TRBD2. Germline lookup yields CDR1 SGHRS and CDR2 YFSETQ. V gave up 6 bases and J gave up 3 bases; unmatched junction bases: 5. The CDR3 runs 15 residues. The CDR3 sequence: CASMDGTSGYNEQFF. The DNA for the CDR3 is TGCGCCAGCATGGATGGGACTAGCGGCTACAATGAGCAGTTCTTC.

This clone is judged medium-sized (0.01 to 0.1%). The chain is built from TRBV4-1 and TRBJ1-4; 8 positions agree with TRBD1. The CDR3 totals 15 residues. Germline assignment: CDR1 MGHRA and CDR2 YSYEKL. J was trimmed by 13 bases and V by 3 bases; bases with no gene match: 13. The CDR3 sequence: CASSHAQGDLNRLFF. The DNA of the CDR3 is TGCGCCAGCAGCCATGCACAGGGGGATTTAAACAGACTGTTTTTT.

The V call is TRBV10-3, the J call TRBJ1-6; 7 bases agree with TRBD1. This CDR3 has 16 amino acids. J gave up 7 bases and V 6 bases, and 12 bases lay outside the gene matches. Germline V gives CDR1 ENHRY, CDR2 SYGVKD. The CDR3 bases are TGTGCCATCAGCGGACAGGATCCGCGGTCAAATTCACCCCTCCACTTT. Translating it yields CAISGQDPRSNSPLHF.

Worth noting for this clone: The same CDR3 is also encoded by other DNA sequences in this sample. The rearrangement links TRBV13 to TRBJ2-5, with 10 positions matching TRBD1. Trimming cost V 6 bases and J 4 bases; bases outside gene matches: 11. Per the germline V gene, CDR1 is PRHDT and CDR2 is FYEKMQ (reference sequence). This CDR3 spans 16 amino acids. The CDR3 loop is CASSLGTGEIGETQYF. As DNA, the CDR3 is TGTGCCAGCAGTTTGGGGACAGGGGAAATTGGAGAGACCCAGTACTTC.

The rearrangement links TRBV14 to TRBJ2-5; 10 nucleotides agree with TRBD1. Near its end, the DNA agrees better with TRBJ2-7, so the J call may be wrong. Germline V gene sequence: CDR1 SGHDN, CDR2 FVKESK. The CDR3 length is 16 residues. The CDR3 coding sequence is TGTGCCAGCAGCCAGAGGGACAGGGGTCGCTCCTACGAGCAGTACTTC. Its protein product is CASSQRDRGRSYEQYF.

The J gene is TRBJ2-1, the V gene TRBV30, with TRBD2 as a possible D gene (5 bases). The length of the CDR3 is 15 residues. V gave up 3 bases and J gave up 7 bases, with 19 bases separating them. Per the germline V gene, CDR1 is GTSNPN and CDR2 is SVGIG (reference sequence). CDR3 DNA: TGTGCCTGGAGCGAGCACTACCTTTCGGGGAATGAGCAGTTCTTC. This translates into CAWSEHYLSGNEQFF.